What follows is one T cell receptor (beta chain) and its context. What it binds is unknown. As for time point: cycle 4 day 1 (C4D1), after 5 to 7 weeks of nivolumab. After autologous stem cell transplantation all patients relapsed, and prior brentuximab vedotin exposure differed between cohorts. Germline CDR1 reads SGHNT; CDR2 reads YYREEE (reference sequence). The CDR3 totals 16 residues. Trimming at V came to 4 bases and at J to 1 base, leaving 5 bases not matched to a gene. The repertoire was sequenced with immunoSEQ multiplex PCR; TCRdb's copy has only in-frame clones and lacks some. The sample carries approximately 84,000 clones, 83% recorded once. This entry is derived from a study of PD-1 blockade in classical Hodgkin lymphoma. Points from the study as a whole: Baseline diversity resembling that of newly diagnosed patients was seen in complete responders. Relapsed/refractory patients reportedly had lower baseline diversity than newly diagnosed patients.

The source was peripheral blood mononuclear cells (PBMCs), collected before the fourth cycle of nivolumab. The chain uses TRBV5-4 and TRBJ2-7; 13 bases agree with TRBD2. This sequence originates from a human donor with classical Hodgkin lymphoma. The CDR3 protein is CASSLSGLAGSYEQYF. CDR3 in DNA: TGTGCCAGCAGCCTCTCGGGACTAGCGGGATCCTACGAGCAGTACTTC.